The next 18 T cell receptor beta chains were all read from a single sample in a study of shared clonotypes between healthy human individuals (dated by TCRdb to the early 2020s). The method behind the library was the immunoSEQ multiplex PCR assay. The clones in this table, taken by TCRdb from immuneACCESS, are in-frame only. Not every clone is retained; where verified, under half of the shortfall comes from an unresolved V gene, and the cause of the rest is unknown. The sample profile shows some 2 million clones; about 95% of them were found once. The leading ten clones occupy 0.85% to 1.2% of the sample. For the CD8 naive samples, CD45RO-negative cells were positively selected for CCR7, yielding a CD45RA+CCR7+ population from which TemRA cells were excluded. The specimen sequenced was naive CD8+ T cells sorted from blood. Sample cell subset or site, as interpreted from the label and publication: CD45RA+CCR7+. The source is a man between 18 and 29 years old in good health.

The chain employs TRBV28 and TRBJ2-7, with TRBD1 identical over 8 bases. The CDR3 consists of 14 residues. The germline V gene has CDR1 MDHEN and CDR2 SYDVKM. V lost 3 bases, J lost 3 bases, and 4 bases stayed unmatched. The CDR3, as DNA: TGTGCCAGCAGTTTCGACAGGGGACGCTACGAGCAGTACTTC. Residues: CASSFDRGRYEQYF.

This clone was detected once. The chain employs TRBV29-1 and TRBJ2-3; 9 bases line up with TRBD2. From germline, CDR1 is SQVTM and CDR2 ANQGSEA. The trim removed 4 bases at V and 4 bases at J, leaving 9 bases unmatched. The CDR3 is 15 amino acids. The DNA of the CDR3 is TGCAGCGTTGGGTCAAGCGGGGGGACCCCAGATACGCAGTATTTT. Translating gives CSVGSSGGTPDTQYF.

The chain is built from TRBV4-1 and TRBJ1-2, with D maybe TRBD1 (5 bases). Germline CDR1 reads MGHRA; CDR2 reads YSYEKL. The CDR3 contains 15 residues. V was clipped by 1 base and J by 4 bases, with 13 bases between them. CDR3 amino acids: CASSQVGGVSYGYTF. In DNA, the CDR3 is TGCGCCAGCAGCCAAGTGGGGGGGGTGAGCTATGGCTACACCTTC.

This chain uses TRBV29-1 with TRBJ2-1; D not resolved. Germline CDR1 reads SQVTM; CDR2 reads ANQGSEA. This CDR3 has 13 amino acids. The ends were cut back, 5 bases at V and 0 bases at J, with 8 bases in the middle. The CDR3 loop reads CSVSKSSYNEQFF. Here the CDR3 DNA reads TGCAGCGTTTCCAAGAGCTCCTACAATGAGCAGTTCTTC.

This chain's CDR3 is CASSLDQAYEQYF. The CDR3 nucleotides are TGCGCCAGCAGCTTGGATCAGGCCTACGAGCAGTACTTC. The genes are TRBV5-1 and TRBJ2-7; no firm D call. This CDR3 spans 13 amino acids. In germline, CDR1 is SGHRS, CDR2 YFSETQ. The V and J ends lost 0 bases and 2 bases respectively, with 6 bases between them.

This clone was recorded once. The chain couples TRBV11-1 to TRBJ2-3; D is possibly TRBD2 (6 bases). This CDR3 contains 16 residues. Germline V lookup: CDR1 SGHAT, CDR2 FQDESV (reference sequence). V lost 4 bases, J lost 3 bases, and 17 bases lay in between. CDR3 coding DNA: TGTGCCAGCAGCTCAGCGCGGGGCCACTTTACAGATACGCAGTATTTT. It is translated as CASSSARGHFTDTQYF.

The chain has TRBV5-1 and TRBJ2-7; no reliable D call. The CDR3 length is 13 residues. Trimming stripped 1 base from V and 1 base from J, with 6 bases between. Germline-derived CDR1 and CDR2 are SGHRS and YFSETQ. The DNA of the CDR3 is TGCGCCAGCAGCTTGATAGATTCCTACGAGCAGTACTTC. It codes for CASSLIDSYEQYF. The full variable domain, with the rest looked up from reference TRBV5-1 and TRBJ2-7, is KAGVTQTPRYLIKTRGQQVTLSCSPISGHRSVSWYQQTPGQGLQFLFEYFSETQRNKGNFPGRFSGRQFSNSRSEMNVSTLELGDSALYLCASSLIDSYEQYFGPGTRLTVT.

This clone appeared once. This CDR3 is also generated by other DNA sequences in the sample. V and J are TRBV6-5 and TRBJ2-7; D ambiguous. Trimming pared 3 bases from V and 0 bases from J, leaving 6 bases between. Germline assignment: CDR1 MNHEY and CDR2 SVGAGI. The CDR3 sequence is 13 residues long. This CDR3 reads CASSYGFSYEQYF. The CDR3 DNA reads TGTGCCAGCAGTTATGGCTTCTCCTACGAGCAGTACTTC.

The chain is built from TRBV15 and TRBJ2-7, with a weak D call TRBD1 (6 bases). Germline loops: CDR1 LNHNV, CDR2 YYDKDF (reference sequence). V was pared by 5 bases and J by 0 bases, with 8 bases between. This CDR3 contains 13 residues. For the CDR3, the DNA is TGTGCCACCAGCCTGGACAGCTCCTACGAGCAGTACTTC. This sequence encodes CATSLDSSYEQYF.

The chain recombines TRBV7-2 with TRBJ2-1; maybe TRBD1 (5 bases). The V end lost 1 base, the J end lost 5 bases, and 12 bases lay between the germline ends. This CDR3 is 15 amino acids long. Germline CDR1 is SGHTA and CDR2 is FQGNSA. The CDR3, as DNA: TGTGCCAGCAGCTTAGGGACATACAAGAACAATGAGCAGTTCTTC. Translating gives CASSLGTYKNNEQFF.

The chain recombines TRBV27 with TRBJ2-7; 9 bases map to TRBD2. Germline values: CDR1 MNHEY, CDR2 SMNVEV (reference sequence). V shed 2 bases and J 4 bases; nucleotides not matched to a gene: 9. There are 16 residues in the CDR3. Here the CDR3 reads CASSLRLAGTYYEQYF. CDR3 DNA: TGTGCCAGCAGTTTAAGGCTAGCGGGGACTTATTACGAGCAGTACTTC.

Note on this clone: At one boundary the junction diverges from the germline segment, which might be a read error. This sequence joins TRBV13 and TRBJ1-3, with D unclear. The CDR3 sequence is 12 residues long. Germline lookup yields CDR1 PRHDT and CDR2 FYEKMQ (reference sequence). The CDR3 reads CASSLEGITIYF. The CDR3 bases are TGTGCCAGCAGCCTAGAGGGAATCACCATATATTTT. The whole variable domain, filled in from reference TRBV13 and TRBJ1-3, reads AAGVIQSPRHLIKEKRETATLKCYPIPRHDTVYWYQQGPGQDPQFLISFYEKMQSDKGSIPDRFSAQQFSDYHSELNMSSLELGDSALYFCASSLEGITIYFGEGSWLTVV.

CDR3 protein: CASTLPSEGIEETQYF. Here the CDR3 DNA reads TGTGCCAGCACCCTCCCATCGGAGGGGATCGAGGAGACCCAGTACTTC. V gene TRBV28 combines with J gene TRBJ2-5; tentatively, D is TRBD2 (6 bases). This CDR3 contains 16 residues. Per germline, CDR1 MDHEN and CDR2 SYDVKM. V was cut by 7 bases and J by 5 bases, with 23 bases left in between.

This rearrangement joins TRBV7-9 to TRBJ1-4; D not certain. This CDR3 has 13 residues. Germline values: CDR1 SEHNR, CDR2 FQNEAQ (reference sequence). V was clipped by 5 bases and J by 5 bases, with 9 bases between them. DNA of the CDR3: TGTGCCAGCAGCCTTACCTCCAATGAAAAACTGTTTTTT. It is translated as CASSLTSNEKLFF.

Worth noting for this clone: The sample contains more than one DNA sequence encoding this CDR3. V and J are TRBV5-6 and TRBJ2-1; no reliable D call. CDR1 and CDR2 (germline): SGHDT, YYEEEE. V was clipped by 1 base and J by 6 bases, with 5 bases between them. The CDR3 extends over 12 amino acids. The CDR3 here is CASSLRLNEQFF. DNA of the CDR3: TGTGCCAGCAGCTTGCGGCTCAATGAGCAGTTCTTC.

Details on this clone: Other DNA variants within this sample encode the same CDR3. The CDR3 nucleotides read TGTGCCAGCAGTTACTCGGAGTCTAATGAGCAGTTCTTC. It encodes CASSYSESNEQFF. The chain recombines TRBV6-5 with TRBJ2-1; no clear D. CDR1 and CDR2 from the germline V gene are MNHEY and SVGAGI. The CDR3 is 13 residues long. V dropped 0 bases and J dropped 7 bases, with 7 bases sitting between them.

A few counts support this clone. This rearrangement joins TRBV4-1 to TRBJ1-5; 7 bases fit TRBD1. V shed 4 bases and J 4 bases; nucleotides not matched to a gene: 10. The CDR3 extends over 16 amino acids. Germline V CDR1 and CDR2: MGHRA, YSYEKL. CDR3 nucleotide sequence: TGCGCCAGCAGCCCTTCTGGACAGGCGATTAATCAGCCCCAGCATTTT. Translation gives CASSPSGQAINQPQHF.

With respect to this clone: A read error may produce the germline difference seen at one junction end. The sample carries other DNA sequences with the same CDR3. The V gene is TRBV7-2, the J gene TRBJ2-7, with a weak D call TRBD2 (5 bases). The germline gives CDR1 SGHTA, CDR2 FQGNSA. CDR3 size: 13 residues. The CDR3 reads CASSLAGPYEQYF. The CDR3, as DNA: TGTGCCAGCAGCCTAGCTGGCCCCTACGAGCAGTACTTC.